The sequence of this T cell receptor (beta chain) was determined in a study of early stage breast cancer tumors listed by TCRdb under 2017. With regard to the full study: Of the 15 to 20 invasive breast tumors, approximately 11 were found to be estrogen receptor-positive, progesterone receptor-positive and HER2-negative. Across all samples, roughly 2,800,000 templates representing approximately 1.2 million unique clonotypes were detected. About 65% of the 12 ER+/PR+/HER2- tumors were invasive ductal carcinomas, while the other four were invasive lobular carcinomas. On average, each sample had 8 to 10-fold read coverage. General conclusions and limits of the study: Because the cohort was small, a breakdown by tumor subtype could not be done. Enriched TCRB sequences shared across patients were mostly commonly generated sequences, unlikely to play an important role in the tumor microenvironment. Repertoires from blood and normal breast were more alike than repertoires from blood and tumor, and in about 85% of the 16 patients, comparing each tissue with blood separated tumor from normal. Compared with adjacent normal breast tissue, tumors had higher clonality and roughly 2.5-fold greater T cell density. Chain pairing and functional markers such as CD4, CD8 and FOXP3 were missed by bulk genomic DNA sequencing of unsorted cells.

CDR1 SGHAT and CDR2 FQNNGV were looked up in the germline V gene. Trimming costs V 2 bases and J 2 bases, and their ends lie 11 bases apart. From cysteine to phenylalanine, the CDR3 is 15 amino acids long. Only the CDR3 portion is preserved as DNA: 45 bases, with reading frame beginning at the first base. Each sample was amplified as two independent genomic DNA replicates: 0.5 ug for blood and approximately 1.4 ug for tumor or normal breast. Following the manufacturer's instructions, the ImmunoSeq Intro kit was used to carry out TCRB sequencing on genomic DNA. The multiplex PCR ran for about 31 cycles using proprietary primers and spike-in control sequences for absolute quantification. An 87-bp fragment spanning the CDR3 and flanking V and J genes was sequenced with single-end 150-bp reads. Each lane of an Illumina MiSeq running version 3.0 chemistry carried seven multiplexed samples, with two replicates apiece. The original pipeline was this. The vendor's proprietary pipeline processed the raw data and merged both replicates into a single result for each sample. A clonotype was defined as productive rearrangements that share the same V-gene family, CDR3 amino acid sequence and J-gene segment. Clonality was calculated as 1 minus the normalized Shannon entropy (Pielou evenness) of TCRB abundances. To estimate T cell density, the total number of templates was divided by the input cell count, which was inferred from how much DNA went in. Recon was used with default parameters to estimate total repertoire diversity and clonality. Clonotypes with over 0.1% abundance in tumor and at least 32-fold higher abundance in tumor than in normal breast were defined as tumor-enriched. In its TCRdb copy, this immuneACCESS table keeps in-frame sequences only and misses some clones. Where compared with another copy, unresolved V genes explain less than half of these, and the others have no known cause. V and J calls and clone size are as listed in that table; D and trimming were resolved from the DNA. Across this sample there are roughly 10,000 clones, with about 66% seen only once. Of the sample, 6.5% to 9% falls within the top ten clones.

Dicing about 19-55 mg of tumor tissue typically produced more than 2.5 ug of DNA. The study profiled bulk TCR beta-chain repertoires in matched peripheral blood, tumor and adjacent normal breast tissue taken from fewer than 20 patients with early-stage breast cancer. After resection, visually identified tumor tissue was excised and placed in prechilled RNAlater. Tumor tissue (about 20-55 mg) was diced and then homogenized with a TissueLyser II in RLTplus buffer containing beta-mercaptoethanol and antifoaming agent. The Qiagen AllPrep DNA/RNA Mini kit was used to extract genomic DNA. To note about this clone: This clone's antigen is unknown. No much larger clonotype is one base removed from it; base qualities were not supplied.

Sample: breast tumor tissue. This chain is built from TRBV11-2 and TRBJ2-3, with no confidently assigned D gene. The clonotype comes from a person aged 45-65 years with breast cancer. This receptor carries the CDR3 CASSLNSFNTDTQYF. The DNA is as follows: TGTGCCAGCAGCTTAAACAGTTTTAACACAGATACGCAGTATTTT.